Listed below are T cell receptor beta chains from one sample, sequenced in a study of human T cells and chemical hapten exposure. MiXCR was run by TCRdb on the 5' RACE reads, yielding one entry per CDR3 protein. The table has 130,000 or so distinct CDR3 sequences, about 4.3% seen once. These receptors originate from a female donor in good health. CDR3s include the opening cysteine and the closing phenylalanine or tryptophan. The D gene is left open where the match is weak. Rows may omit the clone size; those that give it use once, few, many or a size class.

clone_size	v_call	j_call	d_call	cdr3_aa	cdr3_nt
NA	TRBV5-1	TRBJ2-7	TRBD1	CASSSAGGAYEQYF	TGCGCCAGCAGCTCGGCAGGGGGTGCCTACGAGCAGTACTTC
many	TRBV5-1	TRBJ1-2	NA	CASSWRQNYGYTF	TGCGCCAGCAGCTGGAGGCAGAACTATGGCTACACCTTC
many	TRBV20-1	TRBJ1-5	TRBD1	CSALQGVGNQPQHF	TGCAGTGCCCTACAGGGGGTAGGCAATCAGCCCCAGCATTTT
many	TRBV7-9	TRBJ1-6	NA	CASSLARGGNSPLHF	TGTGCCAGCAGCTTAGCGCGGGGGGGTAATTCACCCCTCCACTTT
NA	TRBV5-1	TRBJ2-3	NA	CASSLTGESTDTQYF	TGCGCCAGCAGCTTAACGGGGGAGAGCACAGATACGCAGTATTTT
many	TRBV10-2	TRBJ2-1	NA	CASSEGRRTYNEQFF	TGCGCCAGCAGTGAGGGACGGAGGACCTACAATGAGCAGTTCTTC
many	TRBV18	TRBJ2-1	NA	CASSPSITAYNEQFF	TGTGCCAGCTCACCGAGCATAACAGCCTACAATGAGCAGTTCTTC
few	TRBV7-9	TRBJ2-1	TRBD2	CASSPQSGGGFLFYNEQFF	TGTGCCAGCAGCCCCCAAAGCGGGGGTGGGTTTTTGTTTTACAATGAGCAGTTCTTC
NA	TRBV9	TRBJ2-3	TRBD2	CASSVGNSGSDTQYF	TGTGCCAGCAGCGTAGGGAATAGCGGGTCGGATACGCAGTATTTT
many	TRBV7-2	TRBJ2-7	NA	CASSRVPRGMISYEQYF	TGTGCCAGCAGCCGAGTCCCCCGGGGTATGATCTCCTACGAGCAGTACTTC
many	TRBV12-3/TRBV12-4	TRBJ2-7	NA	CASSLAEDTVSYEQYF	TGTGCCAGCAGTTTAGCGGAAGACACCGTCTCCTACGAGCAGTACTTC
many	TRBV12-3/TRBV12-4	TRBJ1-2	NA	CASSLYREANYGYTF	TGTGCCAGCAGTTTGTACAGGGAAGCTAACTATGGCTACACCTTC
many	TRBV20-1	TRBJ1-4	NA	CSARWDSKEKLFF	TGCAGTGCTAGGTGGGACTCGAAGGAAAAACTGTTTTTT
few	TRBV3-1	TRBJ1-6	NA	CASSPARGDSPLHF	TGTGCCAGCAGCCCAGCGAGGGGGGATTCACCCCTCCACTTT
many	TRBV27	TRBJ2-7	NA	CASTQSGIVYRASYEQYF	TGTGCCAGCACTCAATCAGGGATTGTATATCGGGCCTCCTACGAGCAGTACTTC
few	TRBV4-1	TRBJ2-3	NA	CASSRRLVAESTDTQYF	TGCGCCAGCAGCCGCCGCCTTGTAGCGGAAAGCACAGATACGCAGTATTTT
many	TRBV27	TRBJ2-5	TRBD1	CASSLSRGQPVLAQYF	TGTGCCAGCAGTTTATCTAGGGGACAGCCTGTTTTAGCCCAGTACTTC
many	TRBV7-9	TRBJ1-4	TRBD1	CASSLPTGIDEKLFF	TGTGCCAGCAGCTTACCGACAGGGATTGATGAAAAACTGTTTTTT
many	TRBV6-2/TRBV6-3	TRBJ2-2	TRBD1	CASSGQGAHTGELFF	TGTGCCAGCAGCGGACAGGGGGCCCACACCGGGGAGCTGTTTTTT
NA	TRBV4-2	TRBJ1-2	NA	CASSLRPNYGYTF	TGTGCCAGCAGCCTTAGGCCTAATTATGGCTACACCTTC
many	TRBV5-5	TRBJ2-7	TRBD1	CASGTGTGVREQYF	TGTGCCAGCGGAACCGGGACAGGGGTTCGCGAGCAGTACTTC
many	TRBV7-2	TRBJ2-3	TRBD2	CASSTAGGVDTQYF	TGTGCCAGCAGCACAGCGGGGGGGGTAGATACGCAGTATTTT
NA	TRBV28	TRBJ1-1	NA	CASSLYPGPTEAFF	TGTGCCAGCAGTTTATATCCGGGACCCACTGAAGCTTTCTTT
NA	TRBV6-1	TRBJ1-1	TRBD1	CASNNRGNTEAFF	TGTGCCAGCAACAACAGGGGGAACACTGAAGCTTTCTTT
many	TRBV7-2	TRBJ2-5	TRBD2	CASSPTVAGGLRETQYF	TGTGCCAGCAGCCCAACGGTGGCGGGGGGCCTCCGGGAGACCCAGTACTTC
many	TRBV20-1	TRBJ2-1	TRBD1	CSAGGTGARNEQFF	TGCAGTGCTGGAGGGACAGGGGCGCGCAATGAGCAGTTCTTC
few	TRBV12-3/TRBV12-4	TRBJ2-1	NA	CASSFGGGGLDEQFF	TGTGCCAGCAGTTTTGGCGGGGGCGGCTTAGACGAGCAGTTCTTC
many	TRBV14	TRBJ2-7	TRBD2	CASSQVAGGTYEQYF	TGTGCCAGCAGCCAAGTCGCGGGGGGAACCTACGAGCAGTACTTC
many	TRBV7-2	TRBJ2-6	NA	CASNAGLRSGANVLTF	TGTGCCAGTAACGCAGGGTTAAGGTCTGGGGCCAACGTCCTGACTTTC
many	TRBV9	TRBJ1-1	NA	CASSVALGTEAFF	TGTGCCAGCAGCGTTGCCTTGGGGACTGAAGCTTTCTTT
NA	TRBV6-2/TRBV6-3	TRBJ2-2	NA	CASSYSGNTGELFF	TGTGCCAGCAGTTACTCCGGGAACACCGGGGAGCTGTTTTTT
few	TRBV5-1	TRBJ1-1	NA	CASSLDSSNTEAFF	TGCGCCAGCAGCTTGGACAGCTCAAACACTGAAGCTTTCTTT
few	TRBV5-1	TRBJ2-1	TRBD1	CASSFDRARNEQFF	TGCGCCAGCAGCTTTGACAGGGCTAGGAATGAGCAGTTCTTC
many	TRBV20-1	TRBJ1-2	NA	CSPTGTNYGYTF	TGCAGCCCTACAGGAACAAACTATGGCTACACCTTC